This TCR beta chain appears in the sequencing data of a study of beta chain features in type 1 diabetes. This clone appeared a few times. The CDR3 has 14 residues. The V and J ends lost 8 bases and 0 bases respectively, with 11 bases between them. CDR1 is SGHDN and CDR2 is FVKESK in the germline V gene. Reverse transcribing all isolated RNA meant expressed TCRB transcripts were sequenced. Sequenced by immunoSEQ multiplex PCR; TCRdb stores in-frame clones only, minus some. Of over 150,000 clones in the sample, around 13% were seen once. Cell sorting via CD45RO/CCR7/CD25/CD127/CD95/CD27 was performed to obtain CD4+ naive, central memory, regulatory and stem cell-like memory cells.

Sequencing was carried out using central memory CD4+ T cells from blood. The sequence was obtained from a woman aged 18-35 years in good health. The V call is TRBV14, the J call TRBJ2-4; the D gene is possibly TRBD2 (5 bases). The CDR3 nucleotides read TGTGCCAGCGCCGCGGGCATAGCCAAAAACATTCAGTACTTC. Protein sequence: CASAAGIAKNIQYF.